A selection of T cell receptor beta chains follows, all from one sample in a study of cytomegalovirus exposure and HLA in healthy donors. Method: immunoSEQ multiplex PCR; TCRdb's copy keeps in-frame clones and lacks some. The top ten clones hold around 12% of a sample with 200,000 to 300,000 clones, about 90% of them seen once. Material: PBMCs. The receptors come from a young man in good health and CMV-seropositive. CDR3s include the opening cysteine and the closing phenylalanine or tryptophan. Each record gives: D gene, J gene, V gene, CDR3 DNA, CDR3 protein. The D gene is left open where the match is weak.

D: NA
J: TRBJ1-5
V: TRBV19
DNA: TGTGCCAGTAGTCCCTCGTGGGGCAGGAGCAATCAGCCCCAGCATTTT
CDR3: CASSPSWGRSNQPQHF

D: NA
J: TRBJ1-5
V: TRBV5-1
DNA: TGCGCCAGCAGTACAGCTAGCAATCAGCCCCAGCATTTT
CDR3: CASSTASNQPQHF

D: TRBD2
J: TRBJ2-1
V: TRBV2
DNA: TGTGCCACCCAGGCGGGACTAGCCTCCTACAATGAGCAGTTCTTC
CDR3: CATQAGLASYNEQFF

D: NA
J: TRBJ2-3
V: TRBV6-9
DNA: TGTGCCAGATCAGAGGTCAGACCAGATACGCAGTATTTT
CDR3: CARSEVRPDTQYF

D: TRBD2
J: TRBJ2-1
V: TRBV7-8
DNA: TGTGCCAGCAGCGCCCCCGGGACTAGCGGGAGAAATGAGCAGTTCTTC
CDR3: CASSAPGTSGRNEQFF

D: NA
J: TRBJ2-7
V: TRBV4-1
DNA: TGCGCCAGCAGCCAAGGTGTCGGGATCTCTGTGCAGTACTTC
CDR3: CASSQGVGISVQYF

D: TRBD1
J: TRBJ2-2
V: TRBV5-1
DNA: TGCGCCAGCAGCACGGACAGGCCTAACACCGGGGAGCTGTTTTTT
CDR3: CASSTDRPNTGELFF

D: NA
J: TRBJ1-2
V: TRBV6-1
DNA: TGTGCCAGCAGTGAAGCGCCTGGTCCCTATGGCTACACCTTC
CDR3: CASSEAPGPYGYTF

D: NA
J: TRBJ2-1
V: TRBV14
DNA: TGTGCCAGCAGCCGGCCATCGAATGAGCAGTTCTTC
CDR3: CASSRPSNEQFF

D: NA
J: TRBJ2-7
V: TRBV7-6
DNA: TGTGCCAGCAGCTTAGAGGACGAGCAGTACTTC
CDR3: CASSLEDEQYF

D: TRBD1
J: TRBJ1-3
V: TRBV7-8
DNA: TGTGCCAGCAGCGACCAGGGGGCAAAGGGAAACACCATATATTTT
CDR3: CASSDQGAKGNTIYF

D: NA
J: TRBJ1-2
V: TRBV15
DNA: TGTGCCACCAGCAGAGGGTCGGTGACTTATGGCTACACCTTC
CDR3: CATSRGSVTYGYTF

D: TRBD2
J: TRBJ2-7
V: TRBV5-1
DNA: TGCGCCAGCAGCACGGAACTAGCGGGACTTGGCGAGCAGTACTTC
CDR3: CASSTELAGLGEQYF

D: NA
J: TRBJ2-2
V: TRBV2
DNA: TGTGCCAGCAGTAAGGAACTTAGGACCGGGGAGCTGTTTTTT
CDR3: CASSKELRTGELFF

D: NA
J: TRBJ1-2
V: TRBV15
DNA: TGTGCCACCAGCAGTTTGGTTAACTATGGCTACACCTTC
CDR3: CATSSLVNYGYTF

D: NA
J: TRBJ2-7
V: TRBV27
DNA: TGTGCCAGCAGTTTGGCCACCGCCTACGAGCAGTACTTC
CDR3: CASSLATAYEQYF

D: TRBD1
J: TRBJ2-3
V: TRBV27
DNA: TGTGCCAGCAGACCACAGGGGGCCGCCGGAGATACGCAGTATTTT
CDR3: CASRPQGAAGDTQYF

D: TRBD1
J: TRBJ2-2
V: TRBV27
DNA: TGTGCCAGCCTGGGGACAGGGTTTTGGACCGGGGAGCTGTTTTTT
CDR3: CASLGTGFWTGELFF

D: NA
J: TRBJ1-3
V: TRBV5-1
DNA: TGCGCCAGCAGCTCAGGACTCCACTCTGGAAACACCATATATTTT
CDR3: CASSSGLHSGNTIYF

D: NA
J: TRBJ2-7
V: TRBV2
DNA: TGTGCCAGCAGTGAACAGGTCAACTCCTACGAGCAGTACTTC
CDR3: CASSEQVNSYEQYF

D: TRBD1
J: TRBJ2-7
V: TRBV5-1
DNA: TGCGCCAGCAGCTTGCCATTGGGGGCAGGGGGATTTCGCTCCTACGAGCAGTACTTC
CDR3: CASSLPLGAGGFRSYEQYF

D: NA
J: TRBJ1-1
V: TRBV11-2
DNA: TGTGCCAGCAGCTTGGGGCAGGGTAGCACTGAAGCTTTCTTT
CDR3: CASSLGQGSTEAFF